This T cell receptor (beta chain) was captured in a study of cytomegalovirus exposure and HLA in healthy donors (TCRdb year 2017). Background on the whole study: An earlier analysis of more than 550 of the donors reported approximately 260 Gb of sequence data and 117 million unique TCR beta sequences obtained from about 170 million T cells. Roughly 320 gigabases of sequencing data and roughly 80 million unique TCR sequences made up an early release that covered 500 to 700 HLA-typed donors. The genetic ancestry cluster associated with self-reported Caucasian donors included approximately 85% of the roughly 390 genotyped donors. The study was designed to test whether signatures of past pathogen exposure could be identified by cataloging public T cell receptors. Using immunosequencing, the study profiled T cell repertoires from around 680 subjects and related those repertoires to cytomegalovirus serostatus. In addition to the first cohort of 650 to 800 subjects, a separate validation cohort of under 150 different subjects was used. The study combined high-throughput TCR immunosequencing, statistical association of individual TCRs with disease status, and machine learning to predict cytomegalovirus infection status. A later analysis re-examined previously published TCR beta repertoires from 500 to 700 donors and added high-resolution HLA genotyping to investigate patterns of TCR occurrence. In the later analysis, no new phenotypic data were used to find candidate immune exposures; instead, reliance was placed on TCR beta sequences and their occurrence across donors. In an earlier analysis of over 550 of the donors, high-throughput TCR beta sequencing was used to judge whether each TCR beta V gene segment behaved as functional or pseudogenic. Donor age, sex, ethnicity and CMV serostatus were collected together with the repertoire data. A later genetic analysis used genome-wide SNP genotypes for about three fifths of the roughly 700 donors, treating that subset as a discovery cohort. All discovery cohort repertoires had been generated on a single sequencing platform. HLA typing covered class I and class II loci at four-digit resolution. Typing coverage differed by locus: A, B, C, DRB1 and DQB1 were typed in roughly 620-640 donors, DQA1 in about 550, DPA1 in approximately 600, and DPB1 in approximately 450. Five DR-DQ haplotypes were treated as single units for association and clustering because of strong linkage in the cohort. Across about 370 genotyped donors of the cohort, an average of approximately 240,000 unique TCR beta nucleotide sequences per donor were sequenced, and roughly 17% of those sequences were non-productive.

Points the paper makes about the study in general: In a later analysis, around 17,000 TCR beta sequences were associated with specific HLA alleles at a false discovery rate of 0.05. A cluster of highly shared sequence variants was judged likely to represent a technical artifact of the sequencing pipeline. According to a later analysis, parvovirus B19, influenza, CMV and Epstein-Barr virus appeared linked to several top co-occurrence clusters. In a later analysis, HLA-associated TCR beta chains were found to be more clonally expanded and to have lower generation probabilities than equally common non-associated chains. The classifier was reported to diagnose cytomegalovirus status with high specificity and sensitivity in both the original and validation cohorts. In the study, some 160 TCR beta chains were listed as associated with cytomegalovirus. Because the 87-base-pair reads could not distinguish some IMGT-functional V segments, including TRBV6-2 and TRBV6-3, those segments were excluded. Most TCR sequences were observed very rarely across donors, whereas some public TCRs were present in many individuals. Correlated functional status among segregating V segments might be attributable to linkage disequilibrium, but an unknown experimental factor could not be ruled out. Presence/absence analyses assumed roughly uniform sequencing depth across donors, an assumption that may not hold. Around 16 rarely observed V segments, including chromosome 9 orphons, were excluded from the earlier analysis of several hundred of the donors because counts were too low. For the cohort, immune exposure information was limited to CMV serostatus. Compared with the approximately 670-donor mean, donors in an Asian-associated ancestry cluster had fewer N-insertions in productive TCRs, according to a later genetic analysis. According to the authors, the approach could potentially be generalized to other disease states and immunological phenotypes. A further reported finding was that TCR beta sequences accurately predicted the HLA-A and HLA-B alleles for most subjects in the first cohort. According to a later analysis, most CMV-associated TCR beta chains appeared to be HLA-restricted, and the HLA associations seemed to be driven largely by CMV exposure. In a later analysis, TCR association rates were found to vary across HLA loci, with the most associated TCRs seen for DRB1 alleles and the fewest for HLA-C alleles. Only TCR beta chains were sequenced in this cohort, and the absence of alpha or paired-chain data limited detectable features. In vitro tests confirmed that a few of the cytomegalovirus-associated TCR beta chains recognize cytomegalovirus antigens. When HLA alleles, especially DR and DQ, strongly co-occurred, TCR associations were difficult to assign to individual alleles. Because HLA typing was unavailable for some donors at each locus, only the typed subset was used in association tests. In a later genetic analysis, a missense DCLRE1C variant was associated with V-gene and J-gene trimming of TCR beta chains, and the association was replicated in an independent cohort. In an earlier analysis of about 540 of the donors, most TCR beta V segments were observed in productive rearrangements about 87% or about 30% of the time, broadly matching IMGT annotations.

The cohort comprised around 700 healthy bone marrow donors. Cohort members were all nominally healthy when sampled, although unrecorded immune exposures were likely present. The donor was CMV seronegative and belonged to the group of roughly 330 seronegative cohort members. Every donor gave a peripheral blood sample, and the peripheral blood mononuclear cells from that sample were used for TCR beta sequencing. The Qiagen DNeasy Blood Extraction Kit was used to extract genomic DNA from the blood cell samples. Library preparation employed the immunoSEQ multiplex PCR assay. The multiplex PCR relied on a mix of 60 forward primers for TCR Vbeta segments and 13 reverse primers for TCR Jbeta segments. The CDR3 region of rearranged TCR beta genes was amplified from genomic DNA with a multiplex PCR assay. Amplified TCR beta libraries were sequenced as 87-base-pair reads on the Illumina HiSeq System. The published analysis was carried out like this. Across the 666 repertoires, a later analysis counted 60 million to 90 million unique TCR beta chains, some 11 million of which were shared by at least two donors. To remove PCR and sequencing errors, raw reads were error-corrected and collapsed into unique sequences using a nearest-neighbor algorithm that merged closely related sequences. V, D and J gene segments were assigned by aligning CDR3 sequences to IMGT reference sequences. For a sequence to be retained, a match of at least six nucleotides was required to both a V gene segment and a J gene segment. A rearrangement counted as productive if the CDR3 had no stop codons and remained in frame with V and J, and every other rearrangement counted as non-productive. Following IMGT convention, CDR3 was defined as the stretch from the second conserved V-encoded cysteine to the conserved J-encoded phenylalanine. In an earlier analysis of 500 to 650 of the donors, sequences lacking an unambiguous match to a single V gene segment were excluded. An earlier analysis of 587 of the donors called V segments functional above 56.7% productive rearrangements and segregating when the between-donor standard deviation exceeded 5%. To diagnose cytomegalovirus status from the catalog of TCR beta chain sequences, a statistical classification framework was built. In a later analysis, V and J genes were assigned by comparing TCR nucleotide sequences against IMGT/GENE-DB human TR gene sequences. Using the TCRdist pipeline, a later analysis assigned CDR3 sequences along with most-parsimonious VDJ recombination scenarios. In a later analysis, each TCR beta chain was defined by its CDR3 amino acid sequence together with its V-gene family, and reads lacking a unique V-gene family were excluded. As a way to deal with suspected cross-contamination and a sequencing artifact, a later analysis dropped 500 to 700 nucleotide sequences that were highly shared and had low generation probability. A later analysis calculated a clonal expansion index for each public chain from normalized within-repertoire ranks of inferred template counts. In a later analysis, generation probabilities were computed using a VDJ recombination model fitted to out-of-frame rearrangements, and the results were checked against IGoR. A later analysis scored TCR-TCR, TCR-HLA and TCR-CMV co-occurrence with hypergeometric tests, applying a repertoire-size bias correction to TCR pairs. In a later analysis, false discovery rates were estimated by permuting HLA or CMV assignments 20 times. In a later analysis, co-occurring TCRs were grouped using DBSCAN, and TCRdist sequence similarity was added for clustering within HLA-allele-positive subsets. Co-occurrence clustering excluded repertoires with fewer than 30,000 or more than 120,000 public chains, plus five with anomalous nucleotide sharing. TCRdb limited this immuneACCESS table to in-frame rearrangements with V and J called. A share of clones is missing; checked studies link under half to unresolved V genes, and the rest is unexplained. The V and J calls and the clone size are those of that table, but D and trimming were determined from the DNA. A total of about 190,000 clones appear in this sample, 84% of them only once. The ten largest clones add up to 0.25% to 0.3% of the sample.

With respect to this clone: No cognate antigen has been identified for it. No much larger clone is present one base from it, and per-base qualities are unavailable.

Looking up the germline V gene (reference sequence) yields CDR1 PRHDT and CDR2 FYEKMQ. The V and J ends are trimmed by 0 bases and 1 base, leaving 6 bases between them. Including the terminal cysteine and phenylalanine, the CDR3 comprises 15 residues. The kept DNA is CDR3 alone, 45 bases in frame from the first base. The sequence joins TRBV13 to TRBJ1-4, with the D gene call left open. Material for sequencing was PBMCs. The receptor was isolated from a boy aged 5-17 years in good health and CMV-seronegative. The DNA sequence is TGTGCCAGCAGCTTAGGCCGGGGAACTAATGAAAAACTGTTTTTT. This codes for CASSLGRGTNEKLFF.